This entry features one T cell receptor beta chain sequence. Its antigen is still unknown. The data are from a study of T cell responses to AZD1222 COVID-19 vaccine. Repertoires were generated with immunoSEQ multiplex PCR, while TCRdb's copy carries only in-frame clones and drops some. The sample has roughly 130,000 clones; roughly nine tenths are singletons. Study-level points and caveats: Repertoires in all cases were sampled only once the peak T cell response had passed. At 160-218 and 743-854, vaccine-associated CD4 TCRs were dominant, and they spanned spike. Among those given AZD1222, only 6 or 7 were seropositive at baseline. Increases in Spike-specific TCR breadth and depth were seen after two AZD1222 doses.

Germline V lookup: CDR1 LNHDA, CDR2 SQIVND (reference sequence). The CDR3 consists of 14 residues. Deletions cut 7 bases from V and 0 bases from J, with 13 bases between. The sample was peripheral blood, taken on day 0 of AZD1222 vaccination. This sequence originates from an adult in good health. V gene TRBV19 combines with J gene TRBJ2-7; D call uncertain. CDR3 protein: CASTPRANSYEQYF. DNA of the CDR3: TGTGCCAGTACCCCCCGGGCAAACTCCTACGAGCAGTACTTC.